The next 10 T cell receptor beta chains were all read from a single sample in a study. One entry per CDR3 protein, called by TCRdb with MiXCR from the 5' RACE reads. This table has tens of thousands of distinct CDR3 sequences, less than 25% appearing once. Tregs were sorted as CD4+CD25+CD127-/low cells. The material sequenced was Tregs sorted from blood. These receptors originate from a female donor with breast cancer.

There are a few counts of this clonotype. This chain links TRBV12-3 or TRBV12-4 with TRBJ2-7, with 8 bases fitting TRBD1. With V trimmed by 5 bases and J by 0 bases, 0 bases remained unmatched. CDR3 length: 13 amino acids. The CDR3 here is CASSGQGSYEQYF. The CDR3 coding sequence is TGTGCCAGCAGTGGACAGGGCTCCTACGAGCAGTACTTC.

As concerns this clonotype: A junction end diverges from the germline sequence, so it may reflect a read error. The V and J genes are TRBV28 and TRBJ2-5; perhaps TRBD2 as D (6 bases). Germline CDR1 MDHEN, CDR2 SYDVKM. The CDR3 contains 15 residues. CDR3 protein: CASSSPGGAKETLYF. CDR3 DNA: TGTGCCAGCAGTTCCCCCGGGGGTGCGAAAGAGACCCTGTACTTC.

There are a few counts of this clonotype. This may stem from a read error, because a much larger clone lies one nucleotide away. V and J are TRBV6-5 and TRBJ1-2; no reliable D call. Germline CDR1 reads MNHEY; CDR2 reads SVGAGI. This CDR3 has 14 amino acids. CDR3 residues: CTSSYERGHYGYTF. CDR3 nucleotides: TGTACCAGCAGTTACGAGCGCGGTCATTATGGCTACACCTTC.

The table lists this clonotype with a few counts. The chain combines TRBV29-1 with TRBJ2-1; 9 bases agree with TRBD2. This CDR3 is 14 amino acids long. CDR1 is SQVTM, CDR2 ANQGSEA, per germline. V dropped 8 bases and J dropped 9; count of bases not matched to a gene: 14. The CDR3 nucleotides read TGCAGCCTTCCCCACGGCGGGGGGGCCGGTGAGCAGTTCTTC. Protein: CSLPHGGGAGEQFF.

This clonotype was counted at least ten times. The chain links TRBV12-3 or TRBV12-4 to TRBJ1-1; D remains unclear. V was shortened by 10 bases and J by 0 bases, with 9 bases between the two germline ends. The CDR3 loop spans 12 amino acids. CDR3 sequence reads: CAIGIMNTEAFF. CDR3 sequence (DNA): TGTGCCATTGGGATCATGAACACTGAAGCTTTCTTT.

This clonotype has just a few counts. This chain joins TRBV3-2 and TRBJ2-5; the D call of TRBD1 is as the table states it, not checked on the DNA. TRBV3-2 is assigned pseudogene status. The CDR3 contains 22 residues. The CDR3 DNA is TGTGCCAGCAGCCAAGAATCGACCGGGACAGGGAGTCTCCAGGCGGGGCAAGAGACCCAGTACTTC. As protein: CASSQESTGTGSLQAGQETQYF.

For this clonotype: With a much larger clone just one base away, this may be a read error. The rearrangement uses TRBV12-3 or TRBV12-4 and TRBJ2-2, with a tentative D call TRBD1 (5 bases). The CDR3 spans 13 residues. Trimming cost V 4 bases and J 7 bases, with 10 bases left between them. CDR3 nucleotides: TGTGCCAGCAGTTCTGGGGCGAACGGGGAGCTGTTTTTT. As protein: CASSSGANGELFF.

V usage is TRBV29-1 and J usage is TRBJ2-7; 13 bases align to TRBD2. The V gene end was trimmed by 4 bases and the J gene end by 3 bases; junction bases not matched to a gene: 6. In germline, CDR1 is SQVTM, CDR2 ANQGSEA. There are 15 residues in the CDR3. The CDR3 protein is CSVGTSGGHDYEQYF. Here the CDR3 DNA reads TGCAGCGTTGGGACTAGCGGGGGACACGACTACGAGCAGTACTTC.

As regards this clonotype: A much larger clone differs by one base, so this may be a read error. The J gene is TRBJ2-3, the V gene TRBV28; TRBD2 agrees at 7 bases. V shed 10 bases and J 3 bases; nucleotides not matched to a gene: 10. The CDR3 totals 14 residues. Germline V gene sequence: CDR1 MDHEN, CDR2 SYDVKM. CDR3 sequence: CANTMGGLTDTQYF. The CDR3 bases are TGTGCCAACACCATGGGGGGGTTAACAGATACGCAGTATTTT.

This clonotype was detected many times. The chain has TRBV5-1 and TRBJ2-1; tentative D call: TRBD2 (5 bases). Germline lookup yields CDR1 SGHRS and CDR2 YFSETQ. This CDR3 has 16 amino acids. The V and J ends lost 0 bases and 8 bases respectively, with 18 bases between them. CDR3 region: CASSLALTPGGYEQFF. The CDR3 DNA sequence: TGCGCCAGCAGCTTGGCCCTAACACCGGGCGGGTATGAGCAGTTCTTC.